The clone carrying this T cell receptor (beta chain) has a handful of counts. Per the original data handling: Amplification with reference gene primers provided the estimates of nucleated cell counts. The data were produced by immunoSEQ multiplex PCR, yet TCRdb's version contains in-frame clones alone and is incomplete. The V and J calls and the clone size are those of that table, but D and trimming were determined from the DNA. The table lists under 250,000 clones, about 80% of them singletons. This CDR3 has 14 amino acids. Per the germline V gene, CDR1 is LGHDT and CDR2 is YNNKEL (reference sequence). Losses at the gene ends were 4 bases for V and 0 bases for J; bases not matched to a gene: 3. These data originate in a study of blood T cell repertoires in COVID-19. As for the study in general: The origin of the acute and convalescent COVID-19 samples was the United States, Italy and Spain. The analysed material was cDNA or gDNA that came from T cells, B-cell-depleted T cells, or PBMCs.

This TCR was sampled from a woman younger than 45 who had recovered from COVID-19. The rearrangement joins TRBV3-1 (or the pseudogene TRBV3-2) to TRBJ2-7; 7 bases agree with TRBD2. What was sequenced was peripheral blood. The CDR3 region has the DNA TGTGCCAGCAGCCCCGGGGGGAGCTCCTACGAGCAGTACTTC. It specifies CASSPGGSSYEQYF.